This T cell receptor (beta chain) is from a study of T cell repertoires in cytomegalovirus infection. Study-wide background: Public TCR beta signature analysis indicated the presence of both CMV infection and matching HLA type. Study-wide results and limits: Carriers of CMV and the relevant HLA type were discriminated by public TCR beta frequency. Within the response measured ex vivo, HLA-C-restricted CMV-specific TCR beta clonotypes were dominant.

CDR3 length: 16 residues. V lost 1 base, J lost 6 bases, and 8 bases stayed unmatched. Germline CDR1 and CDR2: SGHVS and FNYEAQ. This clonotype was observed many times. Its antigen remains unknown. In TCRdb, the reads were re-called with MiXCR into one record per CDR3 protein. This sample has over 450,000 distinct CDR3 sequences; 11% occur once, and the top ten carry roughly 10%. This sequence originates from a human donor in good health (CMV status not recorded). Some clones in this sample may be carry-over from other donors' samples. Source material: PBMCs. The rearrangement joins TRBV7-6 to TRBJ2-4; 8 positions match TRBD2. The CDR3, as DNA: TGTGCCAGCAGCTTAGGTCAGCGGGAGCCCATAAACATTCAGTACTTC. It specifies CASSLGQREPINIQYF.